The clone carrying this T cell receptor (beta chain) has a count of ten or more. One end of the junction does not line up with germline, which may come from a read error. The data were taken from a study of low-dose radiotherapy and immunotherapy resistance in tumors. Looking at the study overall: Cohort 1 was given 0.5 Gy fractions every 2 weeks, 6.5 Gy in total.

The time point here: before trial treatment. Low-dose radiotherapy and low-dose cyclophosphamide, together with aspirin, ipilimumab and nivolumab, were given to donors. The CDR3 contains 15 residues. Germline V lookup: CDR1 MDHEN, CDR2 SYDVKM. Alpha- and beta-chain coverage of first-strand cDNA came from TRAV- and TRBV-specific primers. For amplifying TCRs, the PCR ran for about 20 cycles with Phusion, which was used together with a constant-region primer and the adapter on the V primers. After the mRNA was isolated, it was amplified using in vitro transcription. MiXCR, applied by TCRdb to the reads, yields one record per CDR3 protein. The profile covers tens of thousands of distinct CDR3 sequences, with 9.4% appearing a single time and approximately 0.98% taken by the ten largest.

The V gene is TRBV28, the J gene TRBJ2-2; the match to TRBD1 covers 7 bases. The specimen comprised PBMCs, sampled before treatment. This sequence was found in a male donor with prostate cancer. The CDR3 DNA follows: TGTGCCAGCCGTTTAGACAGGGTATCTACCGGGGAGCTGTTTTTT. As protein: CASRLDRVSTGELFF.